This T cell receptor (beta chain) originates from a study of Graves' ophthalmopathy and Graves' hyperthyroidism. In germline, CDR1 is SNHLY, CDR2 FYNNEI. This CDR3 has 12 residues. The V end lost 11 bases, the J end lost 4 bases, and 13 bases lay between the germline ends. This clonotype has ten or more counts. Amplified TCR beta CDR3 regions were obtained using RNA transcripts as template. Scientists carried out first-round RT-PCR using HTBI primers and then a second-round multiplex PCR. Using its own MiXCR run on the multiplex PCR reads, TCRdb lists one record per CDR3 protein. The sample records tens of thousands of distinct CDR3 sequences, more than 45% being singletons.

Sequencing was carried out using peripheral blood. This chain uses TRBV2 with TRBJ2-3, with a tentative D call TRBD1 (6 bases). The source is an adult man with Graves' ophthalmopathy. CDR3 in amino acids: CAFRTDADTQYF. Written as DNA, the CDR3 is TGTGCCTTCCGGACAGATGCAGATACGCAGTATTTT.